A single T cell receptor (beta chain) is shown here with its context. This sample is part of a study of blood T cell repertoires in COVID-19. About the study: The analysed material was cDNA or gDNA that came from T cells, B-cell-depleted T cells, or PBMCs.

Profiling relied on immunoSEQ multiplex PCR, and the TCRdb table lists in-frame clones only, not all of them. The sample shows about 260,000 clones, 87% of them seen only once. The CDR3 contains 15 residues. The V gene lost 5 bases and the J gene lost 1 base, with 13 bases spanning the gap. The germline V gene has CDR1 MNHEY and CDR2 SVGAGI. The sequence derives from a woman between 40 and 55 years old who had recovered from COVID-19. Input material: peripheral blood. The chain recombines TRBV6-5 with TRBJ2-3; D is undetermined. The CDR3 DNA reads as TGTGCCAGCAGTAGGCAGGTTTGGGGCACAGATACGCAGTATTTT. Translated, it gives CASSRQVWGTDTQYF.